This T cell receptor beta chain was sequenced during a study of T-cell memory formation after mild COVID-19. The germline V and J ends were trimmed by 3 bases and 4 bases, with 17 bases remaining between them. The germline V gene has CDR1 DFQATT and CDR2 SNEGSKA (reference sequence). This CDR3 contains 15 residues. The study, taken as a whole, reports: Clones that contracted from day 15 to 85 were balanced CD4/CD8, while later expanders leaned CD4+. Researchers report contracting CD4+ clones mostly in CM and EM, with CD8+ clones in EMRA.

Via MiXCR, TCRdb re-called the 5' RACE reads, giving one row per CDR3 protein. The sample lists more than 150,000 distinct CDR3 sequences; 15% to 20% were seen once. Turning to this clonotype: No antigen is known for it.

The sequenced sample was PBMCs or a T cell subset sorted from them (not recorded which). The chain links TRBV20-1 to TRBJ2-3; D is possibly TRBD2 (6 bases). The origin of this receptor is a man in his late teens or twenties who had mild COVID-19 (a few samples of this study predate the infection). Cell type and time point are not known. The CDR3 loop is CSARTPGGTPDTQYF. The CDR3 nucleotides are TGCAGTGCTAGGACCCCTGGGGGGACCCCAGATACGCAGTATTTT.